The subject of this entry is one TCR beta chain. Germline V gene data show CDR1 as SQVTM and CDR2 as ANQGSEA. The CDR3 has 14 amino acids. This entry belongs to a study of blood T cell repertoires in COVID-19. As handled by the study authors: By means of reference gene primer amplification, nucleated cell counts were estimated. Repertoires were generated with immunoSEQ multiplex PCR, while TCRdb's copy carries only in-frame clones and drops some. V and J calls and clone size are as listed in that table; D and trimming were resolved from the DNA. Here the sample spans approximately 200,000 clones, about 82% being singletons. The study recruited people aged roughly 18 to 95 years across some 23 US areas. Recovery among Cohort 3 donors was established by two negative PCRs, clearance, or symptom resolution.

The TCR was taken from a woman in her twenties or thirties who had recovered from COVID-19. This chain uses TRBV29-1 with TRBJ2-1; weak D call: TRBD2 (5 bases). Sample: PBMCs or T cells enriched from blood (not recorded which). This chain's CDR3 is CTAYRGAGYNEQFF. The CDR3, as DNA: TGCACCGCCTACCGCGGCGCGGGCTACAATGAGCAGTTCTTC.